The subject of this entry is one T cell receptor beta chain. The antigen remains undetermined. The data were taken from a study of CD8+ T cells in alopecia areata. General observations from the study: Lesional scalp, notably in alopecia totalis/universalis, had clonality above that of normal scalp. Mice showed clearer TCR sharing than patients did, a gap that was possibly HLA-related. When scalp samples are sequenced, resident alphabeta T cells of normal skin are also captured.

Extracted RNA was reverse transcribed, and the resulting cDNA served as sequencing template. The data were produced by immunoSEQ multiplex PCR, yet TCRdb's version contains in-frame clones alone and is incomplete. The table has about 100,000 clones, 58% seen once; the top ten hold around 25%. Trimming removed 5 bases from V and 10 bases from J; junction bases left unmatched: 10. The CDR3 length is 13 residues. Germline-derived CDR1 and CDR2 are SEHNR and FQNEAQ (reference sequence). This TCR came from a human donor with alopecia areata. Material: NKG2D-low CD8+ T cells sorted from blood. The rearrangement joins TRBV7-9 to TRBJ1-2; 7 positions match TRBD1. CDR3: CASSLPGTDDYTF. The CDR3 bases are TGTGCCAGCAGCCTACCCGGGACAGATGACTACACCTTC.